This T cell receptor (beta chain) was identified in a study of blood T cell repertoires in COVID-19. Libraries were prepared by immunoSEQ multiplex PCR; TCRdb keeps only in-frame clonotypes and omits some of them. Of some 200,000 clones listed, more than 70% were seen once; the top ten hold 9.5% to 15%. The sequenced sample consisted of peripheral blood. This receptor was obtained from a human donor in a cohort sampled during active COVID-19.

CDR3 sequence (DNA): TGTGCCAGCAGTCCAACCGGACTAGCGGAGACCCAGTACTTC. Translating it yields CASSPTGLAETQYF. The chain employs TRBV28 and TRBJ2-5; 9 bases agree with TRBD2. CDR1 is MDHEN, CDR2 SYDVKM, per germline. V lost 5 bases to trimming and J lost 5 bases; unmatched junction nucleotides: 6. The CDR3 spans 14 residues. Variable domain in full (rest from reference TRBV28 and TRBJ2-5): DVKVTQSSRYLVKRTGEKVFLECVQDMDHENMFWYRQDPGLGLRLIYFSYDVKMKEKGDIPEGYSVSREKKERFSLILESASTNQTSMYLCASSPTGLAETQYFGPGTRLLVL.